The next 6 T cell receptor beta chains were all read from a single sample in a study of Graves' ophthalmopathy and Graves' hyperthyroidism. Amplification of the TCR beta CDR3 regions used RNA transcripts (as template). After a first-round RT-PCR with HTBI primers, a second-round multiplex PCR was run. Each CDR3 protein is one row after TCRdb ran MiXCR on the multiplex PCR reads. The top ten clones hold approximately 6.3% of a sample with 170,000 or so distinct CDR3 sequences, more than 30% of them seen once. The sample taken for sequencing was peripheral blood. Every receptor here comes from a woman between 40 and 50 years old with Graves' ophthalmopathy.

This clonotype was detected many times. The V call is TRBV19, the J call TRBJ1-1; the match to TRBD1 covers 9 bases. Germline V gene lookup returns CDR1 LNHDA and CDR2 SQIVND (reference sequence). The V gene end was trimmed by 6 bases and the J gene end by 3 bases; junction bases not matched to a gene: 14. The CDR3 is made up of 17 amino acids. The CDR3 here is CASSPRDRAGADTEAFF. The DNA for the CDR3 is TGTGCCAGTAGCCCGCGGGACAGGGCCGGGGCGGACACTGAAGCTTTCTTT.

This clonotype has a single count. The chain carries TRBV12-3 or TRBV12-4 and TRBJ2-2; D remains ambiguous. CDR3 length equals 14 residues. V lost 3 bases, J lost 6 bases, and 11 bases lay in between. The CDR3 DNA follows: TGTGCCAGCAGTTTGGTGGAAAACGCCGGGGAGCTGTTTTTT. Residues: CASSLVENAGELFF.

CDR3 sequence: CASSLCFRGLVWGSPLHF. CDR3 nucleotide sequence: TGTGCCAGCAGTTTATGTTTTCGTGGGCTGGTGTGGGGTTCACCCCTCCACTTT. The chain joins TRBV28 to TRBJ1-6; D uncertain. The germline CDR1 and CDR2 sequences are MDHEN and SYDVKM. The CDR3 has 18 residues. Trimming removed 0 bases from V and 9 bases from J, with 21 bases in between.

This clonotype is a singleton in its sample. The chain links TRBV12-3 or TRBV12-4 to TRBJ1-5; 9 nucleotides match TRBD1. V lost 5 bases, J lost 0 bases, and 5 bases stayed unmatched. This CDR3 is built from 16 residues. CDR3 bases: TGTGCCAGCAGTGCCGGGACAGGGTTTAGCAATCAGCCCCAGCATTTT. Encoded protein: CASSAGTGFSNQPQHF.

The sample holds many counts of this clonotype. The J gene is TRBJ1-3, the V gene TRBV27, with 7 positions matching TRBD1. Germline assignment: CDR1 MNHEY and CDR2 SMNVEV (reference sequence). With 5 bases clipped from V and 2 bases from J, the junction kept 3 bases outside the gene matches. The CDR3 is 14 residues long. The DNA of the CDR3 is TGTGCCAGCAGTGGCAGGGGGACTGGAAACACCATATATTTT. This encodes CASSGRGTGNTIYF.

This clonotype was seen at least ten times. The chain carries TRBV11-2 and TRBJ2-5; the D gene is possibly TRBD1 (5 bases). The V end lost 3 bases, the J end lost 2 bases, and 13 bases lay between the germline ends. The CDR3 runs 15 residues. Germline CDR1 reads SGHAT; CDR2 reads FQNNGV. The CDR3 DNA follows: TGTGCCAGCAGCTTTACTGCTGGGGCGCAAGAGACCCAGTACTTC. Translated, it gives CASSFTAGAQETQYF.